One and the same sample provided the 19 T cell receptor beta chains below, sequenced in a study of blood T cell repertoires in COVID-19. Measured with immunoSEQ multiplex PCR; TCRdb has only the in-frame clones, and not every one. This table has roughly 330,000 clones, more than 75% appearing once. Specimen: peripheral blood. The receptor source for this set is a woman aged 50 to 60 with active or convalescent COVID-19.

A note on this clone: At one end the junction does not follow the germline gene, possibly because of a read error. The chain links TRBV25-1 to TRBJ1-4; 7 nucleotides line up with TRBD1. Germline CDR1 is MGHDK and CDR2 is SYGVNS. This CDR3 is built from 15 residues. The CDR3 region has the DNA TGTGCCAGCCGTGACCTTACAGGGGCCGACGAAAAACTGTTTTTT. Translating gives CASRDLTGADEKLFF.

This clone was detected only once. The CDR3 DNA reads TGTGCCAGCTCACGAGGACTAGCGGGACCCGGGGAGCTGTTTTTT. Translating it yields CASSRGLAGPGELFF. The rearrangement uses TRBV18 and TRBJ2-2; 12 bases are a match to TRBD2. V was clipped by 4 bases and J by 6 bases; unmatched bases: 3. This CDR3 is 15 amino acids long. CDR1 KGHSH and CDR2 LQKENI come from the germline V gene. Complete variable domain (other parts from reference TRBV18 and TRBJ2-2): NAGVMQNPRHLVRRRGQEARLRCSPMKGHSHVYWYRQLPEEGLKFMVYLQKENIIDESGMPKERFSAEFPKEGPSILRIQQVVRGDSAAYFCASSRGLAGPGELFFGEGSRLTVL.

This rearrangement joins TRBV2 to TRBJ1-5; tentative D call: TRBD1 (5 bases). Germline CDR1 is SNHLY and CDR2 is FYNNEI. The CDR3 has 13 residues. Between the trimmed V and J ends, which lost 6 bases and 6 bases, there was a span of 12 bases. The CDR3 coding sequence is TGTGCCAGCAGAGGACACGGAATTCAGCCCCAGCATTTT. Translation: CASRGHGIQPQHF.

The chain is built from TRBV19 and TRBJ1-2; the match to TRBD1 covers 8 bases. The CDR3 has 15 residues. The germline CDR1 and CDR2 sequences are LNHDA and SQIVND (reference sequence). Unmatched junction bases numbered 9, after V lost 4 bases and J lost 5 bases. The CDR3 nucleotides read TGTGCCAGTAGTAACACAGGGGGAGTAGGATATGGCTACACCTTC. Protein: CASSNTGGVGYGYTF.

This chain uses TRBV7-2 with TRBJ1-2; 9 nucleotides match TRBD1. CDR1 is SGHTA, CDR2 FQGNSA, per germline. This CDR3 is built from 16 residues. V was pared by 3 bases and J by 5 bases, with 10 bases of the junction left unmatched. The CDR3, as DNA: TGTGCCAGCAGCTTTTACGGAGACAGGGGGGTTTATGGCTACACCTTC. Translation gives CASSFYGDRGVYGYTF.

This clone was seen a handful of times. The chain uses TRBV19 and TRBJ1-6; D is possibly TRBD1 (6 bases). The ends were cut back, 9 bases at V and 9 bases at J, with 18 bases in the middle. The germline gives CDR1 LNHDA, CDR2 SQIVND (reference sequence). The CDR3 spans 14 residues. CDR3 sequence reads: CASHHRERGSPLHF. The CDR3 DNA reads as TGTGCCAGCCATCACAGGGAACGGGGTTCACCCCTCCACTTT.

V is TRBV7-2 and J is TRBJ1-6, with D maybe TRBD1 (5 bases). This CDR3 spans 13 amino acids. CDR1 and CDR2 from the germline V gene are SGHTA and FQGNSA. V was cut by 6 bases and J by 6 bases, with 9 bases left in between. The CDR3 DNA follows: TGTGCCAGCAGGCGGGACGGTAATTCACCCCTCCACTTT. Encoded protein: CASRRDGNSPLHF.

The chain uses TRBV6-7 and TRBJ1-5, with 7 bases lining up with TRBD1. TRBV6-7 counts as an open reading frame of uncertain function. After removal of 5 bases from V and 1 base from J, the junction contained 14 bases not matched to a gene. The CDR3 runs 18 residues. As DNA, the CDR3 is TGTGCCAGCAGTGTACCGGGACAGAGCGACGGGAGCAATCAGCCCCAGCATTTT. This encodes CASSVPGQSDGSNQPQHF.

This chain joins TRBV6-2 or TRBV6-3 and TRBJ2-3, with TRBD2 matching over 9 bases. Trimming took 2 bases from V and 2 from J; bases not matched to a gene: 11. CDR1 and CDR2 from the germline V gene are MNHEY and SVGEGT. This CDR3 spans 18 amino acids. This chain's CDR3 is CASSYPLIAGGNTDTQYF. DNA of the CDR3: TGTGCCAGCAGTTACCCTTTGATCGCGGGAGGGAACACAGATACGCAGTATTTT.

V and J are TRBV19 and TRBJ2-2; 9 bases map to TRBD1. Trimming took 3 bases from V and 7 from J; bases not matched to a gene: 12. CDR1 is LNHDA and CDR2 is SQIVND in the germline V gene (reference sequence). This CDR3 spans 17 amino acids. The CDR3 sequence is CASSIVKTRGQGGELFF. CDR3 nucleotides: TGTGCCAGTAGTATCGTTAAAACGAGGGGACAGGGCGGGGAGCTGTTTTTT.

J is TRBJ2-3 and V is TRBV19, with 9 bases matching TRBD2. The V gene end was trimmed by 5 bases and the J gene end by 5 bases; junction bases not matched to a gene: 8. The CDR3 runs 15 residues. From germline, CDR1 is LNHDA and CDR2 SQIVND (reference sequence). The CDR3 here is CASSSGGRAIDTQYF. The DNA of the CDR3 is TGTGCCAGTAGTTCTGGCGGGAGGGCCATAGATACGCAGTATTTT.

The chain links TRBV3-1 (or the pseudogene TRBV3-2) to TRBJ1-1; no clear D. V shed 1 base and J shed 8 bases, with 5 bases lying between them. This CDR3 is built from 11 residues. The germline CDR1 and CDR2 sequences are LGHDT and YNNKEL (reference sequence). The CDR3 loop reads CASSQGAEAFF. In DNA form, the CDR3 reads TGTGCCAGCAGCCAAGGGGCCGAAGCTTTCTTT.

The chain carries TRBV11-3 and TRBJ2-2; 12 nucleotides match TRBD1. Per the germline V gene, CDR1 is SGHNT and CDR2 is YENEEA. V shed 0 bases, J shed 6 bases, and the junction held 5 bases outside the gene matches. CDR3 length equals 17 residues. CDR3 DNA sequence: TGTGCCAGCAGCTTAGAAGGGACAGGGGGCGACGCCGGGGAGCTGTTTTTT. Translating it yields CASSLEGTGGDAGELFF.

The table lists this clone with a count of one. The V and J genes are TRBV3-1 (or the pseudogene TRBV3-2) and TRBJ2-2, with D tentatively TRBD2 (5 bases). V was pared by 2 bases and J by 3 bases, with 13 bases between. Germline lookup yields CDR1 LGHDT and CDR2 YNNKEL (reference sequence). This CDR3 region has 16 residues. The CDR3 sequence: CASSQFPGEDTGELFF. CDR3 in DNA: TGTGCCAGCAGCCAATTCCCCGGGGAAGACACCGGGGAGCTGTTTTTT.

CDR3 loop: CASFGRGAPETQYF. CDR3 sequence (DNA): TGTGCCAGCTTCGGGCGGGGGGCCCCCGAGACCCAGTACTTC. V is TRBV6-5 and J is TRBJ2-5; 8 bases fit TRBD2. Germline V gene data show CDR1 as MNHEY and CDR2 as SVGAGI. This CDR3 region has 14 residues. J was trimmed by 5 bases and V by 8 bases; bases with no gene match: 10.

The chain joins TRBV6-4 to TRBJ2-7; D is perhaps TRBD1 (6 bases). This CDR3 is built from 14 residues. The V end was cut by 4 bases, the J end by 1 base, with 11 bases between. Germline V gene sequence: CDR1 MRHNA, CDR2 SNTAGT. The CDR3 region has the DNA TGTGCCAGCAGTGCGGACAGTGGGTCCTACGAGCAGTACTTC. It codes for CASSADSGSYEQYF.

The V call is TRBV5-8, the J call TRBJ2-1; 8 nucleotides align to TRBD1. With 1 base clipped from V and 10 bases from J, the junction kept 10 bases outside the gene matches. The CDR3 runs to 15 residues. CDR1 SGHTS and CDR2 YDEGEE come from the germline V gene. CDR3 region: CASSLFGQGIEEQFF. Here the CDR3 DNA reads TGTGCCAGCAGCTTGTTCGGACAGGGAATTGAGGAGCAGTTCTTC.

The rearrangement joins TRBV7-2 to TRBJ2-7, with D uncertain. The V and J ends lost 6 bases and 2 bases respectively, with 11 bases between them. The germline gives CDR1 SGHTA, CDR2 FQGNSA. This CDR3 is built from 13 residues. This CDR3 is CASRYGPTYEQYF. CDR3 nucleotide sequence: TGTGCCAGCAGGTATGGCCCAACCTACGAGCAGTACTTC.

The V and J genes are TRBV14 and TRBJ1-1, with unresolved D. The ends were cut back, 5 bases at V and 1 base at J, with 11 bases in the middle. Germline CDR1 SGHDN, CDR2 FVKESK. The CDR3 extends over 14 amino acids. CDR3 sequence reads: CASSLQTGNTEAFF. As DNA, the CDR3 is TGTGCCAGCAGCTTGCAGACTGGGAACACTGAAGCTTTCTTT. Drawing the rest from reference TRBV14 and TRBJ1-1, the complete variable domain is EAGVTQFPSHSVIEKGQTVTLRCDPISGHDNLYWYRRVMGKEIKFLLHFVKESKQDESGMPNNRFLAERTGGTYSTLKVQPAELEDSGVYFCASSLQTGNTEAFFGQGTRLTVV.